The rows below give T cell receptor beta chains drawn from one sample of a study of T cells after posttransplantation cyclophosphamide. Sequencing used immunoSEQ multiplex PCR; TCRdb keeps in-frame clones, though not all of them. The table lists about 39,000 clones, with no singletons. Sequenced sample: PBMCs. Source of these receptors: a woman aged 45-65 years in good health and a related stem cell transplant donor. Both conserved end residues are part of each CDR3. A D gene is named only where the DNA matches it firmly. Clone size appears in some rows only: once, few, many, or a class for an expanded clone.

d_call | clone_size | j_call | v_call | cdr3_nt | cdr3_aa
TRBD1 | many | TRBJ1-5 | TRBV7-9 | TGTGCCAGCAGCTCTCCGACAGGGGGCAATCAGCCCCAGCATTTT | CASSSPTGGNQPQHF
NA | many | TRBJ2-4 | TRBV6-5 | TGTGCCAGCAGTTACTCCAGGGGCGCCAAAAACATTCAGTACTTC | CASSYSRGAKNIQYF
NA | many | TRBJ2-1 | TRBV2 | TGTGCCAGCAGTCTCGGGAATGAGCAGTTCTTC | CASSLGNEQFF
TRBD1 | many | TRBJ2-7 | TRBV5-4 | TGTGCCAGCAGGGACTCCGGGACAGCCTCCTACGAGCAGTACTTC | CASRDSGTASYEQYF
NA | NA | TRBJ2-7 | TRBV27 | TGTGCCAGCAGTCTACAGGCTAACCCGGCCCCCTACGAGCAGTACTTC | CASSLQANPAPYEQYF
NA | NA | TRBJ2-1 | TRBV30 | TGTGCCTGGAGCTTACAGGGGGGGAGGCAGTTCTTC | CAWSLQGGRQFF
TRBD2 | NA | TRBJ2-7 | TRBV11-2 | TGTGCCAGCAGCCCCTCGGGGGGGCACGAGCAGTACTTC | CASSPSGGHEQYF
NA | NA | TRBJ2-3 | TRBV27 | TGTGCCAGCAGTGCAAGGGCAGGGGCAGGTTTCACAGATACGCAGTATTTT | CASSARAGAGFTDTQYF
TRBD1 | many | TRBJ1-2 | TRBV7-6 | TGTGCCAGCAGCCGATACACAGGGGGATCCAACTATGGCTACACCTTC | CASSRYTGGSNYGYTF
NA | many | TRBJ2-5 | TRBV27 | TGTGCCAGCAGTTTGACCGGGGTAGAGACCCAGTACTTC | CASSLTGVETQYF
NA | many | TRBJ1-1 | TRBV5-1 | TGCGCCAGCAGCTTGTGGGGGCAAGACACTGAAGCTTTCTTT | CASSLWGQDTEAFF
NA | few | TRBJ2-1 | TRBV9 | TGTGCCAGCAGCGTAGAGCAGGGGCCCAGGCCCTACAATGAGCAGTTCTTC | CASSVEQGPRPYNEQFF
NA | many | TRBJ2-1 | TRBV7-9 | TGTGCCAGCAGCCGATTCGGGGGGCAGTACAATGAGCAGTTCTTC | CASSRFGGQYNEQFF
TRBD1 | many | TRBJ1-3 | TRBV5-3 | TGTGCCAGAAGCCTGGGACAGGGGTTCGACTCTGGAAACACCATATATTTT | CARSLGQGFDSGNTIYF
TRBD1 | many | TRBJ1-1 | TRBV30 | TGTGCCTGGAGTGTATCGGACAGGACAGAAGCTTTCTTT | CAWSVSDRTEAFF
NA | many | TRBJ1-1 | TRBV18 | TGTGCCAGCTCCCCGTTTGACACCTACCCTGAAGCTTTCTTT | CASSPFDTYPEAFF
NA | many | TRBJ1-1 | TRBV18 | TGTGCCAGCTCACCAGGGCAGGGGTTTAACACTGAAGCTTTCTTT | CASSPGQGFNTEAFF
TRBD2 | few | TRBJ2-5 | TRBV9 | TGTGCCAGCAGCGTTCTAGCGGGGGGGCCAGAGACCCAGTACTTC | CASSVLAGGPETQYF
NA | many | TRBJ1-6 | TRBV7-6 | TGTGCCAGCAGCTTAATCGGGACCTATAATTCACCCCTCCACTTT | CASSLIGTYNSPLHF
NA | many | TRBJ1-1 | TRBV15 | TGTGCCACCAGCAGAGGCTCAGGGAAAAACACTGAAGCTTTCTTT | CATSRGSGKNTEAFF
NA | many | TRBJ2-3 | TRBV5-1 | TGCGCCAGCAGCTCCACTAGGACGGGTAGCACAGATACGCAGTATTTT | CASSSTRTGSTDTQYF
NA | few | TRBJ2-7 | TRBV11-3 | TGTGCCAGCAGTCAGGAAACTCTTAGCGAGCAGTACTTC | CASSQETLSEQYF
NA | NA | TRBJ2-7 | TRBV2 | TGTGCCAGCAGTTATAGCTCCTACGAGCAGTACTTC | CASSYSSYEQYF
TRBD1 | many | TRBJ1-6 | TRBV18 | TGTGCCAGCTCACCAAGGGGAGACAGGGAGTATGAACGTTCACCCCTCCACTTT | CASSPRGDREYERSPLHF
TRBD1 | many | TRBJ1-4 | TRBV27 | TGTGCCAGCAGTCTCGACAGGGTTGCTGAAAAACTGTTTTTT | CASSLDRVAEKLFF
NA | many | TRBJ2-1 | TRBV4-2 | TGTGCCAGCAGCCAAGATCGGTCATTTGAGCAGTTCTTC | CASSQDRSFEQFF
TRBD2 | many | TRBJ2-3 | TRBV5-4 | TGTGCCAGCAGCCAAGGACTAGCGGGGGGTCCGGGCACAGATACGCAGTATTTT | CASSQGLAGGPGTDTQYF
TRBD1 | many | TRBJ1-1 | TRBV7-9 | TGTGCCAGCGCCCGGGACAGTACAATGAACACTGAAGCTTTCTTT | CASARDSTMNTEAFF
NA | many | TRBJ2-1 | TRBV6-1 | TGTGCCAGCAATACCGGGACACAATCCTACAATGAGCAGTTCTTC | CASNTGTQSYNEQFF
NA | many | TRBJ2-3 | TRBV4-3 | TGCGCCAGCAGCCGGGACACAAACACAGATACGCAGTATTTT | CASSRDTNTDTQYF
NA | many | TRBJ2-1 | TRBV5-4 | TGTGCCAGCAGCTCAGGGTGGGATTACAATGAGCAGTTCTTC | CASSSGWDYNEQFF
TRBD1 | many | TRBJ2-7 | TRBV27 | TGTGCCAGCAGCCGTAGGACAGGGGACTACGAGCAGTACTTC | CASSRRTGDYEQYF
NA | many | TRBJ2-7 | TRBV7-3 | TGTGCCAGCAGCTTCGGAGGGGCGCCCAACGAGCAGTACTTC | CASSFGGAPNEQYF
NA | many | TRBJ2-1 | TRBV11-1 | TGTGCCAGCAGCGCCCCCCGCGATCGACTTCACAATGAGCAGTTCTTC | CASSAPRDRLHNEQFF
NA | many | TRBJ1-1 | TRBV27 | TGTGCCAGCAGTATAGGGGGGGACACTGAAGCTTTCTTT | CASSIGGDTEAFF
NA | many | TRBJ1-2 | TRBV5-1 | TGCGCCAGCAGCCCAGGAGGGAACTATGGCTACACCTTC | CASSPGGNYGYTF
TRBD2 | many | TRBJ2-7 | TRBV7-3 | TGTGCCAGCAGCCCCACCCCCTGGGGTGGTAGCGGGGCACCCTACGAGCAGTACTTC | CASSPTPWGGSGAPYEQYF
TRBD1 | NA | TRBJ2-1 | TRBV7-2 | TGTGCCAGCAGCTCAAACCCAGGGGGTCTCTACAATGAGCAGTTCTTC | CASSSNPGGLYNEQFF
NA | many | TRBJ1-1 | TRBV19 | TGTGCCAGTAAGTTCGGAATTGGCAGGGGCACTGAAGCTTTCTTT | CASKFGIGRGTEAFF
TRBD1 | many | TRBJ2-5 | TRBV2 | TGTGCCAGCGAATACAGGGGGCTGGAGACCCAGTACTTC | CASEYRGLETQYF
NA | many | TRBJ1-1 | TRBV30 | TGTGCCTGGAGTGTACAGCTGAACACTGAAGCTTTCTTT | CAWSVQLNTEAFF
TRBD1 | many | TRBJ2-7 | TRBV30 | TGTGCCTGGAGCCTCCGGGACAGGGATATCTACGAGCAGTACTTC | CAWSLRDRDIYEQYF
TRBD1 | many | TRBJ2-6 | TRBV27 | TGTGCCAGCAGTCCCGGGACAGGGTGGACTGGGGCCAACGTCCTGACTTTC | CASSPGTGWTGANVLTF
NA | many | TRBJ2-4 | TRBV27 | TGTGCCAGCAGTTTAAAAAGCAGGGATCTAGCCAAAAACATTCAGTACTTC | CASSLKSRDLAKNIQYF
TRBD2 | many | TRBJ2-5 | TRBV11-2 | TGTGCCAGCAGCCCAGGACTAGTGCCGAGGGGGTACTTC | CASSPGLVPRGYF
TRBD2 | many | TRBJ2-3 | TRBV10-1 | TGCGCCAGCAGTGTCTCGGGGGGACTAGCGGCAGATACGCAGTATTTT | CASSVSGGLAADTQYF
NA | few | TRBJ1-2 | TRBV28 | TGTGCCAGCGATCGGGGGGCGGGCTATGGCTACACCTTC | CASDRGAGYGYTF
TRBD1 | many | TRBJ1-1 | TRBV9 | TGTGCCAGCAGCGTAGCCTCTCGGGACAGGGGAGAAGCTTTCTTT | CASSVASRDRGEAFF
NA | many | TRBJ1-5 | TRBV19 | TGTGCCAGTAGTGGAGATCAGCCCCAGCATTTT | CASSGDQPQHF
TRBD1 | many | TRBJ1-6 | TRBV28 | TGTGCCAGCAGCAAAGGGACAGGATTATCACCCCTCCACTTT | CASSKGTGLSPLHF
TRBD2 | many | TRBJ2-7 | TRBV5-1 | TGCGCCAGCAGCCCGGGGGGTATCCAGGCTTTCGACGAGCAGTACTTC | CASSPGGIQAFDEQYF
NA | many | TRBJ1-1 | TRBV2 | TGTGCCAGCAAACTCAACAGGGAGGGCACTGAAGCTTTCTTT | CASKLNREGTEAFF
TRBD1 | many | TRBJ1-1 | TRBV5-1 | TGCGCCAGCAGCCAGACAATGGGACAGCAAAACACTGAAGCTTTCTTT | CASSQTMGQQNTEAFF
TRBD2 | many | TRBJ2-7 | TRBV5-8 | TGTGCCAGCAGCTCTGGGACTAGCGGGGCCGAGCAGTACTTC | CASSSGTSGAEQYF
NA | many | TRBJ2-6 | TRBV5-4 | TGTGCCAGCAGCTTGGGCGGCTCTGGGGCCAACGTCCTGACTTTC | CASSLGGSGANVLTF